A selection of T cell receptor beta chains follows, all from one sample in a study of regulatory T cells in long-lasting Graves disease. MiXCR, run by TCRdb on the multiplex PCR reads, gives a single entry per CDR3 protein. Among fewer than 550,000 distinct CDR3 sequences listed, roughly a sixth were seen once. The sample was also linked to a second study, of T cells in Graves' hyperthyroidism and ophthalmopathy.

Sequenced material: peripheral blood mononuclear cells (PBMCs), taken at new diagnosis, from a patient treated with antithyroid drugs. The source of these receptors is a middle-aged woman with Graves disease. The CDR3 runs from the conserved cysteine through the conserved F or W. The D gene is left open where the match is weak. The listing skips clone size in some rows; elsewhere it reads once, few, many or a size class.

-	few	TRBV6-2/TRBV6-3	TRBJ1-1	TGTGCCAGCAGTTACGTCGGGTTTTCGAGGAACACTGAAGCTTTCTTT	CASSYVGFSRNTEAFF
-	many	TRBV20-1	TRBJ1-2	TGCAGTCCATTCTTTGCTACTAACTATGGCTACACCTTC	CSPFFATNYGYTF
-	-	TRBV18	TRBJ1-4	TGTGCCAGCTCACCAATGATGGCGACTAATGAAAAACTGCTTTTT	CASSPMMATNEKLLF
-	few	TRBV5-5	TRBJ2-2	TGTGCCAGCAGCCGTTGGGGAAACACCGGGGAGCTGTTTTTT	CASSRWGNTGELFF
-	-	TRBV6-2/TRBV6-3	TRBJ1-1	TGTGCCAGCAGTCAGAACAGGCCTAAAAACACTGAAGCTTTCTTT	CASSQNRPKNTEAFF
-	-	TRBV20-1	TRBJ2-6	TGCAGTGCTGGCCCCGGGAGTTCTGGGGCCAACGTCCTGACTTTC	CSAGPGSSGANVLTF
-	many	TRBV20-1	TRBJ1-3	TGCAGTGCTGCGGGAGCCACTGGAAACACCATATATTTT	CSAAGATGNTIYF
TRBD1	many	TRBV12-3/TRBV12-4	TRBJ1-5	TGTGCCAGCAGCTTAGACAGGGTGGATCAGCCCCAGCATTTT	CASSLDRVDQPQHF
-	many	TRBV7-3	TRBJ2-5	TGTGCCAGCAGCTTAAATGCGGGAGAGACCCAGTACTTC	CASSLNAGETQYF
-	-	TRBV28	TRBJ1-6	TGTGCCAGCAGCGAGGGACTGACATATAATTCACCCCTCCACTTT	CASSEGLTYNSPLHF
TRBD1	many	TRBV2	TRBJ1-1	TGTGCCAGCAGTGAGGTGACAGGGGTCACTGAAGCTTTCTTT	CASSEVTGVTEAFF
-	-	TRBV10-3	TRBJ2-1	TGTGCCATCAGTGATGCAGGACTCTACAATGAGCAGTTCTTC	CAISDAGLYNEQFF
-	-	TRBV3-1	TRBJ1-6	TGTGCCAGCAGCGGTAGCTCCTATAATTCACCCCCCCACTTT	CASSGSSYNSPPHF
-	-	TRBV18	TRBJ1-3	TGTGCCAGCTCACCACCGAGGGGCAGTCACTCTCGAAACACCATATATTTT	CASSPPRGSHSRNTIYF
-	-	TRBV20-1	TRBJ1-1	TGCAGTGCTTGTCAGGGAACGAACACTGAAGCTTTCTTT	CSACQGTNTEAFF
-	many	TRBV12-3/TRBV12-4	TRBJ2-5	TGTGCCAGCAGTTTAGAAGTGGGAGGCGAGGAGACCCAGTACTTC	CASSLEVGGEETQYF
-	-	TRBV7-9	TRBJ2-2	TGTGCCGGCAGCTGGGGACCGACTGACACCGGGGAGCTGTTTTTT	CAGSWGPTDTGELFF
-	many	TRBV3-1	TRBJ2-7	TGTGCCAGCAGCCCTCTGAGTCACGAGCAGTACTTC	CASSPLSHEQYF
-	many	TRBV18	TRBJ2-4	TGTGCCAGCAGCCCAGAAGGCGGCTTAGCCAAAAACATTCAGTACTTC	CASSPEGGLAKNIQYF
TRBD1	few	TRBV5-1	TRBJ2-5	TGCGCCAGCAGGACAGGGTTCCAAGAGACCCAGTACTTC	CASRTGFQETQYF
-	-	TRBV9	TRBJ2-5	TGTGCCAGCAGCGTAGGTGGGCTCCAAGAGACCCAGTACTTC	CASSVGGLQETQYF
-	few	TRBV10-3	TRBJ1-2	TGTGCCATCAGTGAGTCCCAGGATGGCTACACCTTC	CAISESQDGYTF
-	few	TRBV7-9	TRBJ2-3	TGTGCCAGCAGCGTTTTCCCCGGGTTAGGGGATACGCAGTATTTT	CASSVFPGLGDTQYF
-	few	TRBV9	TRBJ2-1	TGTGCCAGCAGCGTATTTACAGCTTCGTACAATGAGCAGTTCTTC	CASSVFTASYNEQFF
TRBD1	many	TRBV27	TRBJ1-2	TGTGCCAGCAGTGTCTCCGAGATGCGGGGACAGGGGGATCTCGGTGGCTACACCTTC	CASSVSEMRGQGDLGGYTF
-	once	TRBV7-3	TRBJ2-2	TGTACCAGCAGGCTCGGGGAGGCCGGGGAGCTGTTTTTT	CTSRLGEAGELFF
-	many	TRBV28	TRBJ1-5	TGTGCCAGCGGCGAGGGGTCTAGCAATCAGCCCCAGCATTTT	CASGEGSSNQPQHF
-	-	TRBV4-1	TRBJ2-3	TGCGCCAGCAGCGACGTTGCGGGTTCTAGCACAGATACGCAGTATTTT	CASSDVAGSSTDTQYF
-	-	TRBV4-1	TRBJ2-5	TGCGCCAGCAGCCAAAAAGGGGTAGGAGAGACCCAGTACTTC	CASSQKGVGETQYF
-	many	TRBV6-1	TRBJ2-5	TGTGCCAGCAGTGAATACACAGGGATGGTAGAGACCCAGTACTTC	CASSEYTGMVETQYF
-	once	TRBV6-2/TRBV6-3	TRBJ1-3	TGTTCCACCAGCTCTGGAAACACCATATATTTT	CSTSSGNTIYF
-	many	TRBV2	TRBJ1-5	TGTGCCAGCAGCCCCGGGGGGCCGAGCAATCAGCCCCAGCATTTT	CASSPGGPSNQPQHF
-	many	TRBV5-6	TRBJ1-2	TGTGCCAGCAGCTTACAGGGTCTTCACTATGGCTACACCTTC	CASSLQGLHYGYTF
-	few	TRBV5-1	TRBJ1-5	TGCGCCAGCAGCTTGGAGGGTATGTGGCAGCCCCAGCATTTT	CASSLEGMWQPQHF
-	-	TRBV11-2	TRBJ1-3	TGTGCCAGCAGCCGCCCGTCCGGGGGGCCTTCGAGCTCTGGAAACACCATATATTTT	CASSRPSGGPSSSGNTIYF
TRBD1	few	TRBV10-2	TRBJ2-3	TGCGCTGGAGGACAGGGAGGAACAGATACGCAGTATTTT	CAGGQGGTDTQYF
-	many	TRBV11-2	TRBJ1-2	TGTGCCAGCAGCTTACCAGGGTATGGACCTTTTGATGGCTACACCTTC	CASSLPGYGPFDGYTF
TRBD2	many	TRBV5-1	TRBJ2-1	TGTGCCAGCAGCTCTAGCGGGGGGGCTTACAATGAGCAGTTCTTC	CASSSSGGAYNEQFF
-	many	TRBV6-1	TRBJ1-4	TGTGCCAGCAGTGAATCGGTTGGGGTGGGGACGGAAAAACTGTTTTTT	CASSESVGVGTEKLFF
-	few	TRBV18	TRBJ1-5	TGTGCCAGCTCACCAAAAGGGTGGTGGCAGCCCCAGCATTTT	CASSPKGWWQPQHF
-	few	TRBV30	TRBJ1-3	TGTGCCTGGAGTGTAACCCGGACACCGAGCTCTGGAAACACCATATATTTT	CAWSVTRTPSSGNTIYF
-	many	TRBV12-3/TRBV12-4	TRBJ1-5	TGTGCCAGCAGTTTAACCGTAGGGGAACAGCCCCAGCATTTT	CASSLTVGEQPQHF
-	-	TRBV7-8	TRBJ1-2	TGTGCCAGCAGCTTAGCGTCGGGGTCGGCCTATGGCTACACCTTC	CASSLASGSAYGYTF
-	many	TRBV7-9	TRBJ1-1	TGTGCCAGCAGCCCCTGGAGGCGGACTGAAGCTTTCTTT	CASSPWRRTEAFF
TRBD1	many	TRBV7-3	TRBJ1-4	TGTGCCAGCAGCCCCGACAGGGTTCTAGATATGGCTAATGAAAAACTGTTTTTT	CASSPDRVLDMANEKLFF
TRBD2	many	TRBV7-9	TRBJ2-1	TGTGCCAGCAGCTTAGTTAGGAGACTAGCGGACCACAATGAGCAGTTCTTC	CASSLVRRLADHNEQFF
TRBD2	few	TRBV28	TRBJ2-7	TGTGCCAGCAGTTTAGGACTAGTGAGATCCTACGAGCAGTACTTC	CASSLGLVRSYEQYF
TRBD2	many	TRBV28	TRBJ2-7	TGTGCCAGCAGTCCCTGGAGTAGCGGGATATCCTACGAGCAGTACTTC	CASSPWSSGISYEQYF
-	few	TRBV15	TRBJ2-1	TGTGCCACCAGCGTTCTCCGGGGGGCGGGTAATGAGCAGTTCTTC	CATSVLRGAGNEQFF
TRBD2	many	TRBV7-9	TRBJ2-3	TGTGCCAGCAGCTTAGAAGGGACTAGCGGGGGCCTCCGCACAGATACGCAGTATTTT	CASSLEGTSGGLRTDTQYF
TRBD1	many	TRBV28	TRBJ2-1	TGTGCCAGCAGTCCCGGGACAGCTGGCTCCTACAATGAGCAGTTCTTC	CASSPGTAGSYNEQFF
-	many	TRBV5-1	TRBJ1-1	TGCGCCAGCAGCTTGGAAGGGGAAGGGAGGTCTCAGGCTTTCTTT	CASSLEGEGRSQAFF
-	many	TRBV12-3/TRBV12-4	TRBJ1-2	TGTGCCAGCAGGCTGACAGAAAACTATGGCTACACCTTC	CASRLTENYGYTF
-	-	TRBV29-1	TRBJ2-7	TGCAGCGTTGATTCAGGGCACGAGCAGTACTTC	CSVDSGHEQYF
-	-	TRBV12-3/TRBV12-4	TRBJ1-2	TGTGCCAGCAGGTTACCCGACCATAACTATGGCTACACCTTC	CASRLPDHNYGYTF
-	few	TRBV20-1	TRBJ1-5	TGCAGTGCTAGAGGTTTGGGGCATCAGCCCCAGCATTTT	CSARGLGHQPQHF
TRBD2	once	TRBV6-4	TRBJ2-2	TGTGCCAGCAGAATGACTAGCGGGGAGACCGGGGAGCTGTTTTTT	CASRMTSGETGELFF
-	-	TRBV18	TRBJ1-1	TGTGCCAGCTCACCACCCGGTAGACAAGAAGCTTTCTTT	CASSPPGRQEAFF
TRBD2	few	TRBV11-2	TRBJ2-7	TGTGCCAGCAGCTCCTTGGGGGGGACGGTGGGGGAGCAGTACTTC	CASSSLGGTVGEQYF
TRBD1	many	TRBV20-1	TRBJ1-2	TGCAGTGCTAGAGGGGGACAGCAGTCCTATGGCTACACCTTC	CSARGGQQSYGYTF